This section outlines one TCR beta chain sequence together with its context. Antigen specificity is unknown. Germline values: CDR1 SGHDT, CDR2 YYEEEE. J was trimmed by 2 bases and V by 4 bases; bases with no gene match: 5. This CDR3 has 16 amino acids. This specimen comes from a study of shared clonotypes between healthy human individuals. The study, taken as a whole, reports: Among non-shared clonotypes, generation probabilities were lower than among those shared by all four donors.

Sequencing was performed with immunoSEQ multiplex PCR; in TCRdb, only in-frame clones are kept and a portion is missing. Of millions of clones listed, more than 90% are singletons. This clonotype was sampled from a man in his late teens or twenties in good health. The rearrangement joins TRBV5-6 to TRBJ2-3; 12 bases map to TRBD2. Sequenced material: naive CD4+ T cells sorted from blood. Documented subset: CD45RA+ positively selected. CDR3 protein: CASSRTSGTFTDTQYF. As DNA, the CDR3 is TGTGCCAGCAGCCGGACTAGCGGGACATTCACAGATACGCAGTATTTT.